The 6 T cell receptor beta chains below were found in one sample sequenced in a study of blood T cell repertoires in COVID-19. Here immunoSEQ multiplex PCR was the method, and the copy in TCRdb shows in-frame clones only, minus some. The top ten clones hold about a tenth of a sample with over 25,000 clones, around 93% of them seen once. Specimen: peripheral blood. Every receptor here comes from a human donor with active COVID-19. The donor label of this sample is uncertain.

This clone was observed once. The gene calls are TRBV10-3 and TRBJ2-3; 13 nucleotides align to TRBD2. CDR1 is ENHRY and CDR2 is SYGVKD in the germline V gene. The CDR3 totals 17 residues. The junction had 1 base not matched to a gene; V was cut back by 0 bases and J by 1 base. The CDR3 coding sequence is TGTGCCATCAGTGAGTCGGGACTAGCGGGGCGCACAGATACGCAGTATTTT. It yields the protein CAISESGLAGRTDTQYF.

As to this clone: It is unclear where the CDR3 begins or ends on the DNA, so no DNA is shown, and the CDR3 is as TCRdb lists it. The rearrangement uses TRBV27 and TRBJ1-6. The germline CDR1 and CDR2 sequences are MNHEY and SMNVEV (reference sequence). The CDR3 totals 15 residues, both ends included. CDR3 region: CASSTSGPGDSPLHF.

The CDR3 DNA is TGTGCCAGCAGCTTACGACAGGGGGTAAACACCGGGGAGCTGTTTTTT. Translating it yields CASSLRQGVNTGELFF. J is TRBJ2-2 and V is TRBV7-2, with 9 bases fitting TRBD1. Germline V CDR1 and CDR2: SGHTA, FQGNSA. With 2 bases clipped from V and 2 bases from J, the junction kept 3 bases outside the gene matches. The CDR3 loop spans 16 amino acids. The complete variable domain, with remaining parts taken from reference TRBV7-2 and TRBJ2-2, reads GAGVSQSPSNKVTEKGKDVELRCDPISGHTALYWYRQSLGQGLEFLIYFQGNSAPDKSGLPSDRFSAERTGGSVSTLTIQRTQQEDSAVYLCASSLRQGVNTGELFFGEGSRLTVL.

This clone has just one count. This chain uses TRBV7-3 with TRBJ2-5, with 10 nucleotides matching TRBD2. V trimming: 2 bases; J trimming: 0 bases; junction bases outside the gene matches: 6. The CDR3 covers 17 residues. The germline CDR1 and CDR2 sequences are SGHTA and FQGTGA. CDR3 region: CASSLPLAGMYQETQYF. The DNA of the CDR3 is TGTGCCAGCAGCTTACCACTAGCGGGGATGTACCAAGAGACCCAGTACTTC.

This chain joins TRBV6-6 and TRBJ1-5, with TRBD1 matching over 7 bases. There are 14 residues in the CDR3. V was pared by 6 bases and J by 3 bases, with 5 bases of the junction left unmatched. CDR1 and CDR2 (germline): MNHNY, SVGAGI (reference sequence). The chain's CDR3 is CASRSTGINQPQHF. CDR3 nucleotide sequence: TGTGCCAGCAGGTCGACAGGGATCAATCAGCCCCAGCATTTT.

This chain uses TRBV24-1 with TRBJ2-5, with 12 bases fitting TRBD2. The V gene end was trimmed by 4 bases and the J gene end by 5 bases; junction bases not matched to a gene: 13. This CDR3 is built from 18 residues. Germline CDR1 is KGHDR and CDR2 is SFDVKD. The CDR3 loop is CATSETSGRTPRGETQYF. CDR3 in DNA: TGTGCCACCAGTGAAACTAGCGGGAGGACCCCCCGGGGGGAGACCCAGTACTTC.